This T cell receptor beta chain comes out of a study of OX40 agonist ivuxolimab in advanced cancers. TCRdb keeps only in-frame clones here, not all; method: immunoSEQ multiplex PCR. The sample yields roughly 74,000 clones, 90% to 95% seen once. V lost 3 bases, J lost 7 bases, and 6 bases stayed unmatched. Germline V gene data show CDR1 as MGHRA and CDR2 as YSYEKL. This CDR3 spans 15 amino acids. Sequenced material: CD4+ or CD8+ T cells sorted from blood, taken in a trial of the OX40 agonist ivuxolimab. The chain links TRBV4-1 to TRBJ1-5; 10 nucleotides agree with TRBD1. The sequence was obtained from an adult with an advanced solid tumor such as melanoma, head and neck, liver or kidney cancer. CDR3 DNA: TGCGCCAGCAGCCAGTATGGGACAGGGGAACAGCCCCAGCATTTT. This gives the protein CASSQYGTGEQPQHF.